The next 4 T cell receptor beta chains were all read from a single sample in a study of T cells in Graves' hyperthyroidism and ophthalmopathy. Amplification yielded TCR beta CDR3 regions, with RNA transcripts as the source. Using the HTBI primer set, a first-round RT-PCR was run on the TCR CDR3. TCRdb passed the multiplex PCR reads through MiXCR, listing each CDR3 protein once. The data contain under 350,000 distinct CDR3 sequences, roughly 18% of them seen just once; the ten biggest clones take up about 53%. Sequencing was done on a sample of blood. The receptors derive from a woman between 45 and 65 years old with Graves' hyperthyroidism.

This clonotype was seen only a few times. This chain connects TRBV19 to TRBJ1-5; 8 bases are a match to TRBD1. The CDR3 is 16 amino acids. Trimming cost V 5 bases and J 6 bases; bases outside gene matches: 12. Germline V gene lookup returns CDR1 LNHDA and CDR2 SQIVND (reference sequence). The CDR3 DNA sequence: TGTGCCAGTAGTGTTCGGGCGGACAGGGTGTTTCAGCCCCAGCATTTT. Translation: CASSVRADRVFQPQHF.

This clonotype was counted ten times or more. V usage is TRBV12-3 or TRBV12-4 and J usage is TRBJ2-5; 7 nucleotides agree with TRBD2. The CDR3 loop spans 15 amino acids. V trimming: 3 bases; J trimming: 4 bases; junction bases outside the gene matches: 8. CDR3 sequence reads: CASSFLGLVVETQYF. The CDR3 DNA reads TGTGCCAGCAGTTTTCTCGGACTAGTGGTAGAGACCCAGTACTTC.

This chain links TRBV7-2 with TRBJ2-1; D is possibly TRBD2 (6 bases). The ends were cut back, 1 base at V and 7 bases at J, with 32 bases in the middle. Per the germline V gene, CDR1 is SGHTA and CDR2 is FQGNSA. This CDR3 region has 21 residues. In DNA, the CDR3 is TGTGCCAGCAGCTTAGGCTGGTCGCCGGGGTTGGGAGGTAACAGGCGGAATGAGCAGTTCTTC. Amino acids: CASSLGWSPGLGGNRRNEQFF.

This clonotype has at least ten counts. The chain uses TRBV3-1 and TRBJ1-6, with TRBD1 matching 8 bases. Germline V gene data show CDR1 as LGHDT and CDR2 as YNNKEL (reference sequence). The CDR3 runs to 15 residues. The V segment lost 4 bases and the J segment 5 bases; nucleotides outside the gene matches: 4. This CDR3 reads CASSPQGANNSPLHF. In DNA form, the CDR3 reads TGTGCCAGCAGCCCGCAGGGGGCCAATAATTCACCCCTCCACTTT. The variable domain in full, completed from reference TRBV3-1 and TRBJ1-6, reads DTAVSQTPKYLVTQMGNDKSIKCEQNLGHDTMYWYKQDSKKFLKIMFSYNNKELIINETVPNRFSPKSPDKAHLNLHINSLELGDSAVYFCASSPQGANNSPLHFGNGTRLTVT.